This entry lists 10 T cell receptor beta chains sequenced from one sample in a study of blood T cell repertoires in COVID-19. Some clones are missing from TCRdb's copy, which holds only in-frame ones; the method was immunoSEQ multiplex PCR. The table has some 29,000 clones, about nine tenths seen once. Sequences were obtained from peripheral blood. Receptors were obtained from a man aged 65-85 years with active or convalescent COVID-19.

This sequence joins TRBV18 and TRBJ1-1, with 9 bases matching TRBD1. The CDR3 covers 16 residues. The V gene's germline CDR1 is KGHSH and CDR2 LQKENI. V shed 1 base, J shed 3 bases, and the junction held 6 bases outside the gene matches. The CDR3 sequence: CASSPLGQGWDTEAFF. CDR3 DNA sequence: TGTGCCAGCTCACCACTCGGACAGGGGTGGGACACTGAAGCTTTCTTT.

This clone was recorded a few times. The chain couples TRBV5-8 to TRBJ1-5, with unresolved D. Deletions cut 2 bases from V and 3 bases from J, with 15 bases between. This CDR3 region has 16 residues. Looked up from germline, CDR1 is SGHTS and CDR2 is YDEGEE. CDR3 in DNA: TGTGCCAGCAGCTTCCCGTTGTGGCGGGCCAATCAGCCCCAGCATTTT. Residues: CASSFPLWRANQPQHF.

V and J are TRBV11-2 and TRBJ2-7, with D unresolved. Trimming removed 1 base at V and 7 bases at J, with 14 bases between. Germline V gene lookup returns CDR1 SGHAT and CDR2 FQNNGV. CDR3 size: 14 residues. The CDR3 nucleotides are TGTGCCAGCAGCTTAGCGGGTGGCCCTTCAGAGCAGTACTTC. The encoded protein is CASSLAGGPSEQYF.

The chain has TRBV6-5 and TRBJ1-5, with unresolved D. Trimming took off 0 bases at V and 4 bases at J, with 7 bases between the two ends. Germline V CDR1 and CDR2: MNHEY, SVGAGI. The CDR3 consists of 14 residues. The CDR3 is CASSYSTHNQPQHF. The CDR3, as DNA: TGTGCCAGCAGTTACTCGACACATAATCAGCCCCAGCATTTT.

The CDR3 loop reads CASSPDSGTGREKLFF. CDR3 coding DNA: TGTGCCAGCAGCCCAGATTCCGGGACAGGGAGAGAAAAACTGTTTTTT. This chain uses TRBV7-6 with TRBJ1-4; 9 bases agree with TRBD1. CDR3 length: 16 residues. Per the germline V gene, CDR1 is SGHVS and CDR2 is FNYEAQ. V shed 5 bases and J 8 bases; nucleotides not matched to a gene: 12.

The rearrangement links TRBV5-5 to TRBJ1-1, with TRBD1 matching 8 bases. CDR3 size: 16 residues. V gave up 4 bases and J gave up 0 bases; unmatched junction bases: 8. From germline, CDR1 is SGHKS and CDR2 YYEKEE (reference sequence). CDR3 loop: CASSLGAGGVNTEAFF. CDR3 nucleotides: TGTGCCAGCAGCCTAGGGGCAGGGGGCGTGAACACTGAAGCTTTCTTT.

The rearrangement links TRBV9 to TRBJ2-5; a possible D gene is TRBD1 (6 bases). The CDR3 runs to 13 residues. Germline V gene data show CDR1 as SGDLS and CDR2 as YYNGEE. V lost 4 bases and J 3 bases, leaving 10 bases between the germline ends. CDR3 nucleotides: TGTGCCAGCAGCACAAGGACAGAAGAGACCCAGTACTTC. It is translated as CASSTRTEETQYF.

This chain uses TRBV12-3 or TRBV12-4 with TRBJ1-4; D is undetermined. The CDR3 spans 13 residues. With 2 bases removed from V and 7 bases from J, the gap between germline ends came to 8 bases. Written as DNA, the CDR3 is TGTGCCAGCAGTTTATCCGGGATTGAAAAACTGTTTTTT. It codes for CASSLSGIEKLFF.

This clone was observed once. The J gene is TRBJ1-3, the V gene TRBV18, with a tentative D call TRBD1 (5 bases). CDR1 and CDR2 (germline): KGHSH, LQKENI. The V and J ends lost 0 bases and 0 bases respectively, with 9 bases between them. This CDR3 is built from 16 residues. The chain's CDR3 is CASSPPRQNSGNTIYF. CDR3 nucleotide sequence: TGTGCCAGCTCACCACCCCGACAGAACTCTGGAAACACCATATATTTT.

The rearrangement joins TRBV10-3 to TRBJ2-7; 9 nucleotides agree with TRBD2. The CDR3 extends over 15 amino acids. Looked up from germline, CDR1 is ENHRY and CDR2 is SYGVKD. With 7 bases clipped from V and 2 bases from J, the junction kept 9 bases outside the gene matches. The CDR3 reads CAIKLGGGAPYEQYF. The CDR3 DNA reads as TGTGCCATCAAACTCGGCGGGGGGGCTCCCTACGAGCAGTACTTC.